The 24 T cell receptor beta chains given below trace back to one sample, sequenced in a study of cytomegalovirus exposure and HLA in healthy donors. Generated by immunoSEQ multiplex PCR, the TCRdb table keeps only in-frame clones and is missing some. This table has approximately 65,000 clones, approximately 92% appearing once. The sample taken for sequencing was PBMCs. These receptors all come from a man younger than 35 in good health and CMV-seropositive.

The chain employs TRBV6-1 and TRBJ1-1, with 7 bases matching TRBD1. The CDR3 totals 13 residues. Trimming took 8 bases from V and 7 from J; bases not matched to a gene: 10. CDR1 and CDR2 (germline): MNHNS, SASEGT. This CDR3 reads CASLLSGGYEAFF. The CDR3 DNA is TGTGCCAGCTTGCTCTCAGGGGGGTATGAAGCTTTCTTT.

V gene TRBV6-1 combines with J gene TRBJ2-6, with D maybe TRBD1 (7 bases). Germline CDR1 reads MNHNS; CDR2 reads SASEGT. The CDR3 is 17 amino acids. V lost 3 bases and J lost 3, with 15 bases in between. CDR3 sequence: CASSDRAGGNGANVLTF. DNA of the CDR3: TGTGCCAGCAGTGACAGAGCAGGGGGGAATGGGGCCAACGTCCTGACTTTC.

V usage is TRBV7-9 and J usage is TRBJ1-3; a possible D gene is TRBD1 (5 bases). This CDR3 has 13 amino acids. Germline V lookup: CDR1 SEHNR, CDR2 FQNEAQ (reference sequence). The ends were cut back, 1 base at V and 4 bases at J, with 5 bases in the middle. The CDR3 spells CASSLGQGNTIYF. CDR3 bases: TGTGCCAGCAGCTTAGGACAGGGAAACACCATATATTTT.

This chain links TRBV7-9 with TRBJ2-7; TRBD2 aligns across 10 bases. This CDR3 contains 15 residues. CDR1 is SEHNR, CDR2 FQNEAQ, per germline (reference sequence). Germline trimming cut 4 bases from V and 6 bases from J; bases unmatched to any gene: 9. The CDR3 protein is CASSSLSSGSPEQYF. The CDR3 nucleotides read TGTGCCAGCAGCTCCCTGTCTAGCGGGAGTCCCGAGCAGTACTTC.

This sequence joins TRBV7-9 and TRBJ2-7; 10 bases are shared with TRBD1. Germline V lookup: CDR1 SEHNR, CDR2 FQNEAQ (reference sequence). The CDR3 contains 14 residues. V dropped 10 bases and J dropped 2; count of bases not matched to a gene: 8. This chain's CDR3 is CATQTGTGAYEQYF. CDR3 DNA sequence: TGTGCCACTCAAACCGGGACAGGGGCCTACGAGCAGTACTTC. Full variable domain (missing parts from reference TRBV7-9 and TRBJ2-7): DTGVSQNPRHKITKRGQNVTFRCDPISEHNRLYWYRQTLGQGPEFLTYFQNEAQLEKSRLLSDRFSAERPKGSFSTLEIQRTEQGDSAMYLCATQTGTGAYEQYFGPGTRLTVT.

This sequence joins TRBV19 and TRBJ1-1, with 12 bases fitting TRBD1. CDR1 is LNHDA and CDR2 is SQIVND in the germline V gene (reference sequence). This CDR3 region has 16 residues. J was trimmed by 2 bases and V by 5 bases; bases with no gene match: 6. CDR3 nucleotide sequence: TGTGCCAGTAGTCCGGGACAGGGGGCGCCTAACACTGAAGCTTTCTTT. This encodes CASSPGQGAPNTEAFF.

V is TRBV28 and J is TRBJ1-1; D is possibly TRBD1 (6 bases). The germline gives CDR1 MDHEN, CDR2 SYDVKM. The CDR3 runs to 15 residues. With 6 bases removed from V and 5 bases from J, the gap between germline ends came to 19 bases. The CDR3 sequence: CASSLPGHRGTEAFF. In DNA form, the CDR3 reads TGTGCCAGCAGCCTCCCGGGACACCGCGGGACTGAAGCTTTCTTT.

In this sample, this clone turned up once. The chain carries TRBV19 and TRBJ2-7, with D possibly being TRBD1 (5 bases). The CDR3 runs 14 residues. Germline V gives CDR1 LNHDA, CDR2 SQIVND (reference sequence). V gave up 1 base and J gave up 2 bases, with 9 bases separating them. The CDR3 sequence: CASSIAGSPYEQYF. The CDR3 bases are TGTGCCAGTAGTATAGCAGGGTCACCCTACGAGCAGTACTTC. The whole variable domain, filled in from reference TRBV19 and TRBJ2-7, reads DGGITQSPKYLFRKEGQNVTLSCEQNLNHDAMYWYRQDPGQGLRLIYYSQIVNDFQKGDIAEGYSVSREKKESFPLTVTSAQKNPTAFYLCASSIAGSPYEQYFGPGTRLTVT.

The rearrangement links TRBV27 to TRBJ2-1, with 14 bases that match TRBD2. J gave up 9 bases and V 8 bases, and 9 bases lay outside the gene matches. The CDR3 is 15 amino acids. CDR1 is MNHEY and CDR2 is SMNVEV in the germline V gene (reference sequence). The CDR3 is CASSRGLAGVSEQFF. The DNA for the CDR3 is TGTGCCAGCTCCCGGGGACTAGCGGGAGTTAGTGAGCAGTTCTTC.

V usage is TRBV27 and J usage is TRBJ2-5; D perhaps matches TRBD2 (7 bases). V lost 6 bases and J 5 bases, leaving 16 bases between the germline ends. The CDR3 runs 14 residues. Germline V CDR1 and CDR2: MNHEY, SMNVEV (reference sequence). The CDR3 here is CASSPQGRGETQYF. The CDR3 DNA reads TGTGCCAGCAGCCCCCAGGGGAGGGGCGAGACCCAGTACTTC.

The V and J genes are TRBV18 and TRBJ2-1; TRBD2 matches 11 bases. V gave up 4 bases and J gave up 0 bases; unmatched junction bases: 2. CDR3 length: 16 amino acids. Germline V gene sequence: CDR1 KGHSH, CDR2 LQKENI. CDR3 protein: CASSQLAGASYNEQFF. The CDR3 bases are TGTGCCAGCTCACAACTAGCGGGAGCCTCCTACAATGAGCAGTTCTTC.

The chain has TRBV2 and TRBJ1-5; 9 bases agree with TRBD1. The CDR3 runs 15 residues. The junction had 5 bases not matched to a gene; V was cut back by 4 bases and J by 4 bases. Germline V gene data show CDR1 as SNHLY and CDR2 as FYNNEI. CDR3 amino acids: CASSAPGQGNQPQHF. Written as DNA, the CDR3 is TGTGCCAGCAGTGCCCCGGGACAGGGAAATCAGCCCCAGCATTTT.

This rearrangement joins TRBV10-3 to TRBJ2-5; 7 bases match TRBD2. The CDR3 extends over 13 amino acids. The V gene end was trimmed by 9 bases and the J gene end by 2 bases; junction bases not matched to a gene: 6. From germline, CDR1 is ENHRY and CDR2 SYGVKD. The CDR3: CAMGLNKQETQYF. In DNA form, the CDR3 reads TGTGCCATGGGACTAAATAAACAAGAGACCCAGTACTTC.

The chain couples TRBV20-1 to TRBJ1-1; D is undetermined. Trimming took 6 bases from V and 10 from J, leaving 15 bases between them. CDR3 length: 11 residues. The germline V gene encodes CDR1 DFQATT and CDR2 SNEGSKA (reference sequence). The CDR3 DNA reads TGCAGTGCCCTTCATGGTAGCGGAGCTTTCTTT. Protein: CSALHGSGAFF.

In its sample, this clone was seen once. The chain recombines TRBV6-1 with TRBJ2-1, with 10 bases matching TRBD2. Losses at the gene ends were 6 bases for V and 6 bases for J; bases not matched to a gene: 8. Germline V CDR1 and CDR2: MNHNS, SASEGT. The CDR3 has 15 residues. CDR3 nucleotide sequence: TGTGCCAGCAGATACCTAGCGGGAGAACGCAATGAGCAGTTCTTC. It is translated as CASRYLAGERNEQFF.

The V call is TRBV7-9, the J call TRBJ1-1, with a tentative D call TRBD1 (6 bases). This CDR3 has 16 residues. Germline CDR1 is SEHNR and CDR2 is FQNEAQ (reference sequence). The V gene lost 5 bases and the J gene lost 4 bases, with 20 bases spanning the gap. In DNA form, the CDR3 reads TGTGCCAGCAGCGAACGGGACACCTGGGAGTCCACTGAAGCTTTCTTT. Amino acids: CASSERDTWESTEAFF.

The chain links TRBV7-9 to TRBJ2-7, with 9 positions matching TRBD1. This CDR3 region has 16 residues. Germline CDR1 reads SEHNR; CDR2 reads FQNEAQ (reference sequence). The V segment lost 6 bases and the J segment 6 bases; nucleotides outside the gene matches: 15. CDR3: CASSTGTGFVQLEQYF. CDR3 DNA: TGTGCCAGCAGTACCGGGACAGGGTTTGTTCAGCTCGAGCAGTACTTC.

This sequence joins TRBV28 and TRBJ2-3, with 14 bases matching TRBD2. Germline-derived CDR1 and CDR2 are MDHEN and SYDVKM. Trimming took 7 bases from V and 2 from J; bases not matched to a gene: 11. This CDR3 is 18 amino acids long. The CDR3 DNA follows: TGTGCCAGCATCTCCCCCGGGACTAGCGGGAGTGTCACAGATACGCAGTATTTT. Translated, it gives CASISPGTSGSVTDTQYF.

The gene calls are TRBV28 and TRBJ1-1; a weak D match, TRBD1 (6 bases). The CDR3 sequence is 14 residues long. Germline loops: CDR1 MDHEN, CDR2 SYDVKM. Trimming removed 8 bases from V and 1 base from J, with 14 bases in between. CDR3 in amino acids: CASLLGHPNTEAFF. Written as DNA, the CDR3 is TGTGCCAGCCTTCTGGGACATCCGAACACTGAAGCTTTCTTT. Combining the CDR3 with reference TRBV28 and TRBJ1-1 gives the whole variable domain DVKVTQSSRYLVKRTGEKVFLECVQDMDHENMFWYRQDPGLGLRLIYFSYDVKMKEKGDIPEGYSVSREKKERFSLILESASTNQTSMYLCASLLGHPNTEAFFGQGTRLTVV.

The CDR3 spells CATTARDTQYF. In nucleotides, the CDR3 is TGTGCCACTACTGCGAGGGATACGCAGTATTTT. J is TRBJ2-3 and V is TRBV15; D is unresolved. This CDR3 spans 11 amino acids. CDR1 and CDR2 (germline): LNHNV, YYDKDF (reference sequence). The V and J ends lost 9 bases and 6 bases respectively, with 10 bases between them. The complete variable domain, with remaining parts taken from reference TRBV15 and TRBJ2-3, reads DAMVIQNPRYQVTQFGKPVTLSCSQTLNHNVMYWYQQKSSQAPKLLFHYYDKDFNNEADTPDNFQSRRPNTSFCFLDIRSPGLGDTAMYLCATTARDTQYFGPGTRLTVL.

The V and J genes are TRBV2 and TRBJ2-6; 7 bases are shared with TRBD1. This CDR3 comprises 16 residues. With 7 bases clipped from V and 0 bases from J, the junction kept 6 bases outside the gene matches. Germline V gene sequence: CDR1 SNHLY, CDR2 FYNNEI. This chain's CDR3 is CASNRDRVSGANVLTF. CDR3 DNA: TGTGCCAGCAACCGGGACAGAGTCTCTGGGGCCAACGTCCTGACTTTC.

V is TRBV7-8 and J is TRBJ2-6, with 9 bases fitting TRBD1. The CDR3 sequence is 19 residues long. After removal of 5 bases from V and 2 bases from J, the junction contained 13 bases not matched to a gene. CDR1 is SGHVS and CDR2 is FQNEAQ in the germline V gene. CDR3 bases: TGTGCCAGCAGCCGCACCGGGACAGGGCTGGGGACTGGGGCCAACGTCCTGACTTTC. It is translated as CASSRTGTGLGTGANVLTF.

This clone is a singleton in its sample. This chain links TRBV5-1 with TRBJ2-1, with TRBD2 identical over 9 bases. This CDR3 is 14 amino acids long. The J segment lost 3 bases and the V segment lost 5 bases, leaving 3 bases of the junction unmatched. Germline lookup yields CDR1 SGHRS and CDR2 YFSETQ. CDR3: CASRGTSLYNEQFF. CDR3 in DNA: TGCGCCAGCAGGGGGACTAGCCTCTACAATGAGCAGTTCTTC. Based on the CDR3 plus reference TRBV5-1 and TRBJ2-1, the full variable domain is KAGVTQTPRYLIKTRGQQVTLSCSPISGHRSVSWYQQTPGQGLQFLFEYFSETQRNKGNFPGRFSGRQFSNSRSEMNVSTLELGDSALYLCASRGTSLYNEQFFGPGTRLTVL.

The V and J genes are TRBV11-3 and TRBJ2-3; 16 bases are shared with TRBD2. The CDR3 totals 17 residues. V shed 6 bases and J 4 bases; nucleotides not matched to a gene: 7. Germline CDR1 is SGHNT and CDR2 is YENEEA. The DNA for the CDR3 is TGTGCCAGCAGTACAGGGACTAGCGGGAGGGACGCAGATACGCAGTATTTT. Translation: CASSTGTSGRDADTQYF.